This T cell receptor (beta chain) was documented in a study of patients and donors after allogeneic stem cell transplantation (dated by TCRdb to the early 2020s). About this clonotype itself: The specificity of this receptor is unknown. Per-base quality was not reported, and no clone a single base away is much larger than it.

The germline V gene provides CDR1 LGHNA and CDR2 YNFKEQ. V is clipped by 1 base and J by 0 bases, and the sequence between their germline boundaries is 10 bases long. From cysteine to phenylalanine, the CDR3 is 15 amino acids long. The entry retains the CDR3 DNA only, 45 bases that are in frame from base 1. The method was RT-PCR. Sequencing took place on a NextSeq 550. Starting from the raw public reads, TCRdb applied fastp trimming at Q25, assembled clones with MiXCR and retained in-frame beta chains. Rows with a matching CDR3 protein are joined into one entry that keeps the most common DNA and genes. In all, the sample holds about 200,000 distinct CDR3 sequences, and 35% to 45% of those were seen once. The ten largest clones capture roughly 10% of the sample.

The specimen sequenced was blood, either unsorted or a sorted T cell fraction (not recorded which). The sequence came from a human donor who was either an allogeneic HSCT recipient or a stem cell or donor lymphocyte infusion donor (not recorded which). It is not recorded whose cells these are; they may come from a transplant donor. Here the chain combines TRBV4-2 and TRBJ2-7; the D gene is possibly TRBD1 or TRBD2, with 5 bases matching each. The DNA is TGTGCCAGCAGCCAAGGCATCGGGGCCTCCTACGAGCAGTACTTC. Translated, it gives CASSQGIGASYEQYF.